Listed here are 27 T cell receptor beta chains from one sample, sequenced in a study of blood T cells in healthy people across ages (dated by TCRdb to about 2015). The library was obtained by 5' RACE. The listed sequencing device is Illumina HiSeq 2500. A second PCR of roughly 6 to 11 cycles was run with a J-beta primer mix and a sample-barcoded 5' primer. The public reads were reanalyzed by TCRdb: fastp trimming at Q25, MiXCR alignment, in-frame beta chains only. Each entry merges the rows of one CDR3 protein and shows their most common DNA and genes. For this sample there are about 1,400,000 distinct CDR3 sequences; roughly 45% appear just once. 7% to 9% of the sample goes to the ten largest clones. Specimen: blood. The receptors originated from a woman aged 18-30 years in good health.

This chain links TRBV29-1 with TRBJ1-1, with TRBD1 matching 8 bases. V lost 2 bases to trimming and J lost 0 bases; unmatched junction nucleotides: 8. CDR3 length equals 16 residues. Germline CDR1 is SQVTM and CDR2 is ANQGSEA. As DNA, the CDR3 is TGCAGCGTTGAAATCCGGACAGGGACCATGAACACTGAAGCTTTCTTT. Translating gives CSVEIRTGTMNTEAFF.

This clonotype appeared once. The V call is TRBV6-4, the J call TRBJ2-5; 12 nucleotides line up with TRBD1. This CDR3 has 14 residues. CDR1 and CDR2 (germline): MRHNA, SNTAGT. Losses at the gene ends were 3 bases for V and 11 bases for J; bases not matched to a gene: 7. The CDR3 bases are TGTGCCAGCAGTGAGGGGACAGGGGGCAATGGGCAGTACTTC. Translated, it gives CASSEGTGGNGQYF.

DNA of the CDR3: TGTGCCAGCAGTGATTACAGGGGGCACACCGGGGAGCTGTTTTTT. Protein: CASSDYRGHTGELFF. The rearrangement links TRBV25-1 to TRBJ2-2, with 9 bases matching TRBD1. Germline V gene sequence: CDR1 MGHDK, CDR2 SYGVNS. The CDR3 has 15 amino acids. Trimming removed 3 bases from V and 3 bases from J; junction bases left unmatched: 2.

In this sample, this clonotype turned up once. J is TRBJ2-7 and V is TRBV6-1; TRBD2 agrees at 9 bases. The V segment lost 10 bases and the J segment 1 base; nucleotides outside the gene matches: 14. The V gene's germline CDR1 is MNHNS and CDR2 SASEGT. The length of the CDR3 is 16 residues. CDR3 loop: CAIPPLPGLASYEQYF. CDR3 sequence (DNA): TGTGCCATCCCGCCGTTGCCGGGACTAGCATCCTACGAGCAGTACTTC.

This chain joins TRBV20-1 and TRBJ2-7; D gene unclear. This CDR3 has 13 amino acids. With 3 bases removed from V and 0 bases from J, the gap between germline ends came to 9 bases. CDR1 is DFQATT, CDR2 SNEGSKA, per germline (reference sequence). CDR3 nucleotide sequence: TGCAGTGCTAGCCCTCGAGCCTCCTACGAGCAGTACTTC. Translating it yields CSASPRASYEQYF.

V and J are TRBV25-1 and TRBJ2-6, with D maybe TRBD2 (7 bases). The CDR3 sequence is 19 residues long. Germline V gives CDR1 MGHDK, CDR2 SYGVNS. The V end lost 0 bases, the J end lost 0 bases, and 15 bases lay between the germline ends. The DNA for the CDR3 is TGTGCCAGCAGTGAATATCAAGGGGGGGCTATCTCTGGGGCCAACGTCCTGACTTTC. It specifies CASSEYQGGAISGANVLTF.

V and J are TRBV20-1 and TRBJ2-7; D may be TRBD2 (6 bases). The V gene's germline CDR1 is DFQATT and CDR2 SNEGSKA (reference sequence). CDR3 length: 22 amino acids. V was trimmed by 2 bases and J by 7 bases, leaving 42 bases between them. CDR3 protein: CSARKIGPQPGLAFSRYNEQYF. DNA for the CDR3: TGCAGTGCTAGAAAGATCGGCCCCCAACCGGGACTCGCCTTTTCCCGATACAATGAGCAGTACTTC.

Remarks on this clonotype: The germline gene is not matched at one end of the junction; a read error may be the cause. The chain couples TRBV28 to TRBJ2-7; D is uncertain. Looked up from germline, CDR1 is MDHEN and CDR2 is SYDVKM. The CDR3 extends over 14 amino acids. The CDR3 DNA reads TGTGCCAGCTGGCGAAGGACGGGCTCCAACGAGCAGTACTTC. The encoded protein is CASWRRTGSNEQYF.

This clonotype was counted a few times. The chain links TRBV7-2 to TRBJ2-7, with 10 bases lining up with TRBD2. Germline CDR1 is SGHTA and CDR2 is FQGNSA. There are 15 residues in the CDR3. V shed 2 bases, J shed 2 bases, and the junction held 3 bases outside the gene matches. CDR3 bases: TGTGCCAGCAGCTTAAGCGGGAGGGGAACCTACGAGCAGTACTTC. Translation: CASSLSGRGTYEQYF.

This clonotype was seen a few times. The chain has TRBV12-3 or TRBV12-4 and TRBJ1-2; D not resolved. The CDR3 totals 15 residues. Trimming took off 0 bases at V and 8 bases at J, with 16 bases between the two ends. DNA of the CDR3: TGTGCCAGCAGTTTAGCGTCCGACGGACCCCTCGGCTACACCTTC. Its translation is CASSLASDGPLGYTF.

The chain uses TRBV7-3 and TRBJ2-6; D uncertain. The CDR3 is 11 amino acids. V gave up 2 bases and J gave up 10 bases, with 3 bases separating them. Germline V gives CDR1 SGHTA, CDR2 FQGTGA. This CDR3 is CASSLDNVLTF. CDR3 in DNA: TGTGCCAGCAGCTTAGATAACGTCCTGACTTTC. The full variable domain, with the rest looked up from reference TRBV7-3 and TRBJ2-6, is GAGVSQTPSNKVTEKGKYVELRCDPISGHTALYWYRQSLGQGPEFLIYFQGTGAADDSGLPNDRFFAVRPEGSVSTLKIQRTERGDSAVYLCASSLDNVLTFGAGSRLTVL.

The CDR3 coding sequence is TGCAGCGTTGAGGGAGCGGGGGGCCTCCAAGAGACCCAGTACTTC. This codes for CSVEGAGGLQETQYF. J is TRBJ2-5 and V is TRBV29-1; 9 bases are a match to TRBD2. V shed 3 bases and J 1 base; nucleotides not matched to a gene: 6. In germline, CDR1 is SQVTM, CDR2 ANQGSEA. The CDR3 runs to 15 residues.

V gene TRBV10-3 combines with J gene TRBJ2-7; D perhaps matches TRBD2 (6 bases). CDR1 and CDR2 from the germline V gene are ENHRY and SYGVKD. V was cut by 3 bases and J by 2 bases, with 17 bases left in between. The CDR3 covers 16 residues. CDR3 coding DNA: TGTGCCATCAGTGATCTCCAGGCAGGGAGGACCTACGAGCAGTACTTC. Protein sequence: CAISDLQAGRTYEQYF.

The chain recombines TRBV4-2 with TRBJ1-2; 11 bases match TRBD1. J was trimmed by 6 bases and V by 0 bases; bases with no gene match: 6. CDR1 is LGHNA and CDR2 is YNFKEQ in the germline V gene. The CDR3 has 16 residues. DNA for the CDR3: TGTGCCAGCAGCCAAGATAGGACAGGGGGCCAGGATGGCTACACCTTC. Protein: CASSQDRTGGQDGYTF.

The chain is built from TRBV3-1 and TRBJ1-2; 7 nucleotides align to TRBD1. The CDR3 has 16 amino acids. Germline V CDR1 and CDR2: LGHDT, YNNKEL (reference sequence). V was clipped by 4 bases and J by 0 bases; unmatched bases: 8. In DNA form, the CDR3 reads TGTGCCAGCAGCCCCAAAGGAGGGACAGCTAACTATGGCTACACCTTC. This sequence encodes CASSPKGGTANYGYTF.

The chain combines TRBV28 with TRBJ2-5, with D unresolved. This CDR3 is built from 14 residues. Germline V lookup: CDR1 MDHEN, CDR2 SYDVKM. Trimming left V 5 bases short and J 1 base short, with 11 bases between. CDR3: CASSRRPPQETQYF. The CDR3, as DNA: TGTGCCAGCAGTCGACGACCTCCCCAAGAGACCCAGTACTTC.

The chain links TRBV15 to TRBJ1-4; D not certain. Looked up from germline, CDR1 is LNHNV and CDR2 is YYDKDF (reference sequence). Between the trimmed V and J ends, which lost 0 bases and 8 bases, there was a span of 7 bases. This CDR3 comprises 13 residues. The CDR3 reads CATSRDSGEKLFF. In DNA, the CDR3 is TGTGCCACCAGCAGAGATTCGGGGGAAAAACTGTTTTTT.

This clonotype was seen repeatedly, ten times or more. The rearrangement joins TRBV10-3 to TRBJ2-3; no clear D. V was cut by 4 bases and J by 3 bases, with 14 bases left in between. Germline V gene lookup returns CDR1 ENHRY and CDR2 SYGVKD. This CDR3 spans 15 amino acids. CDR3 DNA sequence: TGTGCCATCAGTGCGGACCCCACGAGGACAGATACGCAGTATTTT. Protein sequence: CAISADPTRTDTQYF.

This chain joins TRBV11-1 and TRBJ2-3; a possible D gene is TRBD1 (5 bases). The CDR3 totals 13 residues. V shed 5 bases and J shed 5 bases, with 11 bases lying between them. Germline V gene sequence: CDR1 SGHAT, CDR2 FQDESV (reference sequence). CDR3 residues: CASSRGFIDTQYF. The CDR3 DNA reads TGTGCCAGCAGCAGGGGATTCATAGATACGCAGTATTTT.

The chain employs TRBV28 and TRBJ2-4, with TRBD2 as a possible D gene (6 bases). Germline loops: CDR1 MDHEN, CDR2 SYDVKM. Trimming took off 7 bases at V and 8 bases at J, with 9 bases between the two ends. This CDR3 is 11 amino acids long. The chain's CDR3 is CASTWGDIQYF. The CDR3, as DNA: TGTGCCAGCACGTGGGGGGACATTCAGTACTTC.

CDR3 in DNA: TGTGCCATCAGCGAACCAAAAGAGACCCAGTACTTC. Its protein product is CAISEPKETQYF. The chain recombines TRBV10-3 with TRBJ2-7; D is unresolved. The DNA end is more similar to TRBJ2-5, so the J call may be wrong. The CDR3 is 12 amino acids. Germline-derived CDR1 and CDR2 are ENHRY and SYGVKD.

The chain carries TRBV27 and TRBJ2-5; D is uncertain. This CDR3 has 13 residues. The V end was cut by 5 bases, the J end by 11 bases, with 18 bases between. Germline V gene sequence: CDR1 MNHEY, CDR2 SMNVEV (reference sequence). CDR3 in DNA: TGTGCCAGCAGTGTGGTGGCGGTAGGTGAGCAGTACTTC. It specifies CASSVVAVGEQYF.

This rearrangement joins TRBV20-1 to TRBJ2-5; 12 positions agree with TRBD2. The CDR3 is 14 residues long. The J segment lost 4 bases and the V segment lost 5 bases, leaving 5 bases of the junction unmatched. The germline CDR1 and CDR2 sequences are DFQATT and SNEGSKA (reference sequence). In DNA, the CDR3 is TGCAGTGCTTCCCGACTAGCGGGAGCAGAGACCCAGTACTTC. The encoded protein is CSASRLAGAETQYF.

The V call is TRBV20-1, the J call TRBJ2-1; TRBD2 aligns across 8 bases. The J call may be mistaken, given a closer DNA end match to TRBJ2-7. Germline V gene data show CDR1 as DFQATT and CDR2 as SNEGSKA (reference sequence). The CDR3 has 15 residues. As DNA, the CDR3 is TGCAGTGCTAGTTCACTAGCGGAGGCCTACAATGAGCAGTACTTC. This encodes CSASSLAEAYNEQYF.

The chain joins TRBV20-1 to TRBJ2-7; 11 nucleotides align to TRBD2. V was pared by 6 bases and J by 3 bases, with 7 bases of the junction left unmatched. The germline V gene encodes CDR1 DFQATT and CDR2 SNEGSKA (reference sequence). The CDR3 consists of 14 residues. Here the CDR3 reads CSAKPGLAVYEQYF. DNA of the CDR3: TGCAGTGCCAAACCGGGACTAGCGGTCTACGAGCAGTACTTC.

The V and J genes are TRBV29-1 and TRBJ1-2; 7 bases are shared with TRBD1. Germline V gene sequence: CDR1 SQVTM, CDR2 ANQGSEA. V gave up 0 bases and J gave up 6 bases; unmatched junction bases: 13. This CDR3 has 16 amino acids. The CDR3, as DNA: TGCAGCGTTGAAGATCCCCGACAGGGTTATCTCCATGGCTACACCTTC. It is translated as CSVEDPRQGYLHGYTF. Using reference TRBV29-1 and TRBJ1-2 for the parts outside the CDR3, the full variable domain is SAVISQKPSRDICQRGTSLTIQCQVDSQVTMMFWYRQQPGQSLTLIATANQGSEATYESGFVIDKFPISRPNLTFSTLTVSNMSPEDSSIYLCSVEDPRQGYLHGYTFGSGTRLTVV.

This clonotype was observed at least ten times. V gene TRBV2 combines with J gene TRBJ2-1, with 7 positions matching TRBD1. CDR3 length equals 14 residues. V was clipped by 6 bases and J by 0 bases; unmatched bases: 2. In germline, CDR1 is SNHLY, CDR2 FYNNEI. The CDR3 loop reads CASRGDSSYNEQFF. The DNA for the CDR3 is TGTGCCAGCAGAGGGGACAGCTCCTACAATGAGCAGTTCTTC.